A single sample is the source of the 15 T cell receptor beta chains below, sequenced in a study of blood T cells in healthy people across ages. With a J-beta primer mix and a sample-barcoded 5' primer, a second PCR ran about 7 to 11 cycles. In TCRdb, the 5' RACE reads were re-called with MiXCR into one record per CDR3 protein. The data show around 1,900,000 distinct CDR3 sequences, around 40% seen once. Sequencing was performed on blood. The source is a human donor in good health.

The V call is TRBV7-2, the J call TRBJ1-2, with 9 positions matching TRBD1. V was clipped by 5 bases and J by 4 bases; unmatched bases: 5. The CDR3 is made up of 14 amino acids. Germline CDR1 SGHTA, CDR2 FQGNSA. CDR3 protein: CASSRDRDAYGYTF. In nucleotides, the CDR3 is TGTGCCAGCAGCCGGGACAGGGATGCCTATGGCTACACCTTC.

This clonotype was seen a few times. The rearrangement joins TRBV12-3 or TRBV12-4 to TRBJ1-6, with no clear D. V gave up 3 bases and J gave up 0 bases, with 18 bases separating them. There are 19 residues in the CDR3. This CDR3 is CASSFPGDFRSSYNSPLHF. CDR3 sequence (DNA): TGTGCCAGCAGTTTTCCAGGAGATTTTAGGAGCTCCTATAATTCACCCCTCCACTTT.

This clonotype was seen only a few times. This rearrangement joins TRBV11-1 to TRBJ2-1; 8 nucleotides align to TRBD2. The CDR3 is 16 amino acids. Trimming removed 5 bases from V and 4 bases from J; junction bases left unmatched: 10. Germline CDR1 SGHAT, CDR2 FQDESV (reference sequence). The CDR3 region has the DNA TGTGCCAGCAGCGAATCGGTTGCGGGGGGTTACAATGAGCAGTTCTTC. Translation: CASSESVAGGYNEQFF.

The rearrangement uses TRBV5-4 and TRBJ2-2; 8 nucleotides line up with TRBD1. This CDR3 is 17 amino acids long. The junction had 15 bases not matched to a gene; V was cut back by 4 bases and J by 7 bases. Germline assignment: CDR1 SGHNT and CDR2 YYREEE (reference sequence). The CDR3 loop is CASSHQPGQVSSGELFF. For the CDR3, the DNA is TGTGCCAGCAGCCACCAACCGGGACAGGTTTCTAGCGGGGAGCTGTTTTTT. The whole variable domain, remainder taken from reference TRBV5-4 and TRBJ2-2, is ETGVTQSPTHLIKTRGQQVTLRCSSQSGHNTVSWYQQALGQGPQFIFQYYREEENGRGNFPPRFSGLQFPNYSSELNVNALELDDSALYLCASSHQPGQVSSGELFFGEGSRLTVL.

The DNA of the CDR3 is TGCAGCGTTTCTGGCGGGACCCAAGGCTACACCTTC. This codes for CSVSGGTQGYTF. This chain links TRBV29-1 with TRBJ1-2, with D possibly TRBD1 on 5 matching bases. CDR3 size: 12 residues. Trimming stripped 5 bases from V and 8 bases from J, with 15 bases between. Germline assignment: CDR1 SQVTM and CDR2 ANQGSEA.

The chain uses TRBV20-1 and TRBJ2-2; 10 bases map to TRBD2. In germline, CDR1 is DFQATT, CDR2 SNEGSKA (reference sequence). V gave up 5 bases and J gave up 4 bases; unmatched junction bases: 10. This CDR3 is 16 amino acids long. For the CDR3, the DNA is TGCAGTGCTGAATTGAGAGAGCGGGGGGGCACCGGGGAGCTGTTTTTT. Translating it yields CSAELRERGGTGELFF.

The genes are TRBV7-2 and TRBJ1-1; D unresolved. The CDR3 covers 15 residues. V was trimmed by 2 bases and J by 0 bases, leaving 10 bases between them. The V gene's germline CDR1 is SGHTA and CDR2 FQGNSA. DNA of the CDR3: TGTGCCAGCAGCTTACAGGCGGCTATGAACACTGAAGCTTTCTTT. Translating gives CASSLQAAMNTEAFF.

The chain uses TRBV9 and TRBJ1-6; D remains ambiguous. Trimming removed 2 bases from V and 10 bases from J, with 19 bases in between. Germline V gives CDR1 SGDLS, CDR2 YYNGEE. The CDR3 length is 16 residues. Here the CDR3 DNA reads TGTGCCAGCAGCGTCGGCCTCCCCGGCGGATACTCACCCCTCCACTTT. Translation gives CASSVGLPGGYSPLHF.

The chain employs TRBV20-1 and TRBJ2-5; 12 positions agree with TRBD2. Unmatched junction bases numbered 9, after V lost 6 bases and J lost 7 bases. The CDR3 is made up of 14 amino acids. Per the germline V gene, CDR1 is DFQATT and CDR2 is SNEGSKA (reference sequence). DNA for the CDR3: TGCAGTGCCCTAGGACTAGCGGGGTCAGGGACCCAGTACTTC. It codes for CSALGLAGSGTQYF.

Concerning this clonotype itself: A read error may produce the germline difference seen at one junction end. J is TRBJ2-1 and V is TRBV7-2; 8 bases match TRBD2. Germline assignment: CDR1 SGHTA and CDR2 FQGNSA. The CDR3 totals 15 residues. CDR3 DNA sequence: TGTGCCAGCAGCCTCGCGGGGGGCTCCTACAATAAGCAGGTCTTC. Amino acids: CASSLAGGSYNKQVF. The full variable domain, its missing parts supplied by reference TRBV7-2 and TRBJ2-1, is GAGVSQSPSNKVTEKGKDVELRCDPISGHTALYWYRQSLGQGLEFLIYFQGNSAPDKSGLPSDRFSAERTGGSVSTLTIQRTQQEDSAVYLCASSLAGGSYNKQVFGPGTRLTVL.

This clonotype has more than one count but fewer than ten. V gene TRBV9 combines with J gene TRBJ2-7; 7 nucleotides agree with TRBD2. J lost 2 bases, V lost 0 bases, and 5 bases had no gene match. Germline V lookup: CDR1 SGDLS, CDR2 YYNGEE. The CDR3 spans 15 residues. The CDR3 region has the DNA TGTGCCAGCAGCGTAGCGACTAGCCTTGCCTACGAGCAGTACTTC. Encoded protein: CASSVATSLAYEQYF.

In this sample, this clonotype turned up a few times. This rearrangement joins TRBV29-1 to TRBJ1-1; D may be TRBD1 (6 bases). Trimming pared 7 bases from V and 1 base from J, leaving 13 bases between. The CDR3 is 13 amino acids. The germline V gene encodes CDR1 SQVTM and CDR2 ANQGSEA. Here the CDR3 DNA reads TGCAGCGCGGTAACGACAGGGAACACTGAAGCTTTCTTT. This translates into CSAVTTGNTEAFF.

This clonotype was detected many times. The CDR3 region has the DNA TGTGCCATCAGTGGAGGACAGGGCTATACCTACGAGCAGTACTTC. It is translated as CAISGGQGYTYEQYF. This chain links TRBV10-3 with TRBJ2-7; 8 nucleotides agree with TRBD1. V shed 4 bases and J 2 bases; nucleotides not matched to a gene: 7. The CDR3 contains 15 residues. CDR1 and CDR2 (germline): ENHRY, SYGVKD.

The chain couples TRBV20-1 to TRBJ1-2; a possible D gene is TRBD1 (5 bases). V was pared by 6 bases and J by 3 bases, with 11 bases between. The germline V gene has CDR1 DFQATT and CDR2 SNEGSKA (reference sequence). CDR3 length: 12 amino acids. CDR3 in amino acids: CSATGRYYGYTF. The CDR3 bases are TGCAGTGCAACGGGACGGTACTATGGCTACACCTTC.

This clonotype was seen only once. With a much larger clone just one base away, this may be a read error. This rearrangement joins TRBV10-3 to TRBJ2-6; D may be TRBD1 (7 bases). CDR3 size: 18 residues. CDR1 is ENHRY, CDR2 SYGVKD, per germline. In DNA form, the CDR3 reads TGTGCCATCCTAGGGGGCCGGGCGGAGGGCTCTGGGGCCGACGTCCTGACTTTC. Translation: CAILGGRAEGSGADVLTF.